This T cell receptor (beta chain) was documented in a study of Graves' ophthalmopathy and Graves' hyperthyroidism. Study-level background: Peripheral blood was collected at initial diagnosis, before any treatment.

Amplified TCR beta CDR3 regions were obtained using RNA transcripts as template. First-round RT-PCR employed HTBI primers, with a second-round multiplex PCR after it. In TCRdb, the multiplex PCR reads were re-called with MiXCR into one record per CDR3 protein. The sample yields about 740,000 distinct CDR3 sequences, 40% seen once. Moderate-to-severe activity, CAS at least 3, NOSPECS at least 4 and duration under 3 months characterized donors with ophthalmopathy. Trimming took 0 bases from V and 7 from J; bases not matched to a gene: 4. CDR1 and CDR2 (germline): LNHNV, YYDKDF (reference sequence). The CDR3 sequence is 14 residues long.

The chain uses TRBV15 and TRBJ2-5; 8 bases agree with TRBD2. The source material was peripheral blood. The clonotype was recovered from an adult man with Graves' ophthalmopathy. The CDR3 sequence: CATSRDTRGGTQYF. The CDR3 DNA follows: TGTGCCACCAGCAGAGACACACGGGGGGGGACCCAGTACTTC.